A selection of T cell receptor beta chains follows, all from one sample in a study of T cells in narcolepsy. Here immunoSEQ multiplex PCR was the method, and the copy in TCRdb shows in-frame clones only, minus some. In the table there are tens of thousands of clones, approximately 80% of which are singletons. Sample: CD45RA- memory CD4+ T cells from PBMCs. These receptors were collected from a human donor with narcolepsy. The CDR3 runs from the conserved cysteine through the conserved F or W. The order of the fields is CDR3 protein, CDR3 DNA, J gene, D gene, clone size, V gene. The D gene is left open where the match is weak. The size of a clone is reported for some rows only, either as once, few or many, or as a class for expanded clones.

CDR3 protein: CASSYSFGPRSPLHF
CDR3 DNA: TGTGCCAGCAGTTACTCTTTCGGGCCGCGGTCACCCCTCCACTTT
J gene: TRBJ1-6
D gene: .
clone size: few
V gene: TRBV6-6

CDR3 protein: CASSQSGTGEETQYF
CDR3 DNA: TGCGCCAGCAGCCAAAGCGGGACAGGGGAAGAGACCCAGTACTTC
J gene: TRBJ2-5
D gene: TRBD1
clone size: .
V gene: TRBV4-3

CDR3 protein: CASSLNRMVNEQFF
CDR3 DNA: TGTGCCAGCAGCTTAAACCGCATGGTCAATGAGCAGTTCTTC
J gene: TRBJ2-1
D gene: .
clone size: few
V gene: TRBV11-1

CDR3 protein: CASSLGEGRAETQYF
CDR3 DNA: TGTGCTAGCAGCTTAGGGGAGGGGCGTGCGGAGACCCAGTACTTC
J gene: TRBJ2-5
D gene: TRBD2
clone size: .
V gene: TRBV7-7

CDR3 protein: CATSIGVQETQYF
CDR3 DNA: TGTGCCACCAGCATAGGAGTCCAAGAGACCCAGTACTTC
J gene: TRBJ2-5
D gene: .
clone size: .
V gene: TRBV15

CDR3 protein: CASSPGTDPGNTIYF
CDR3 DNA: TGTGCCAGCTCACCCGGGACGGACCCTGGAAACACCATATATTTT
J gene: TRBJ1-3
D gene: .
clone size: .
V gene: TRBV18

CDR3 protein: CASSYPGLAGNSYEQYF
CDR3 DNA: TGTGCCAGCAGCTACCCGGGACTAGCGGGGAACTCCTACGAGCAGTACTTC
J gene: TRBJ2-7
D gene: TRBD2
clone size: .
V gene: TRBV5-6

CDR3 protein: CASSRQGANTGELFF
CDR3 DNA: TGTGCCAGCAGTCGACAGGGGGCAAACACCGGGGAGCTGTTTTTT
J gene: TRBJ2-2
D gene: TRBD1
clone size: .
V gene: TRBV6-1

CDR3 protein: CASSVTLTQETQYF
CDR3 DNA: TGTGCCAGCAGTGTGACGCTGACCCAAGAGACCCAGTACTTC
J gene: TRBJ2-5
D gene: .
clone size: .
V gene: TRBV9

CDR3 protein: CASSSTGWGEQYF
CDR3 DNA: TGTGCCAGCAGTTCGACGGGTTGGGGCGAGCAGTACTTC
J gene: TRBJ2-7
D gene: .
clone size: .
V gene: TRBV6-5

CDR3 protein: CASSLNAGRRETQYF
CDR3 DNA: TGTGCCAGCAGCTTGAATGCAGGGAGGCGAGAGACCCAGTACTTC
J gene: TRBJ2-5
D gene: .
clone size: .
V gene: TRBV5-4

CDR3 protein: CASSDTDRNTGELFF
CDR3 DNA: TGCGCCAGCAGTGACACGGACAGGAACACCGGGGAGCTGTTTTTT
J gene: TRBJ2-2
D gene: .
clone size: .
V gene: TRBV10-1

CDR3 protein: CASSFAGDNQPQHF
CDR3 DNA: TGTGCCAGCAGTTTCGCAGGGGACAATCAGCCCCAGCATTTT
J gene: TRBJ1-5
D gene: .
clone size: .
V gene: TRBV6-1

CDR3 protein: CASSLPQGGWGYTF
CDR3 DNA: TGTGCCAGCAGTTTACCCCAGGGAGGGTGGGGCTACACCTTC
J gene: TRBJ1-2
D gene: .
clone size: .
V gene: TRBV28

CDR3 protein: CASSLRYEQYF
CDR3 DNA: TGTGCCAGCAGTTTACGGTACGAGCAGTACTTC
J gene: TRBJ2-7
D gene: .
clone size: .
V gene: TRBV28

CDR3 protein: CASSSYRAAEAFF
CDR3 DNA: TGTGCCAGCAGTTCCTACAGGGCAGCTGAAGCTTTCTTT
J gene: TRBJ1-1
D gene: .
clone size: .
V gene: TRBV27

CDR3 protein: CASSPFGSDHLYGYTF
CDR3 DNA: TGTGCCAGCAGCCCCTTCGGGAGCGACCACCTCTATGGCTACACCTTC
J gene: TRBJ1-2
D gene: .
clone size: .
V gene: TRBV7-9

CDR3 protein: CASSYDTEAFF
CDR3 DNA: TGCGCCAGCAGTTATGACACTGAAGCTTTCTTT
J gene: TRBJ1-1
D gene: .
clone size: .
V gene: TRBV5-1

CDR3 protein: CASSLRGSGHEQYF
CDR3 DNA: TGCGCCAGCAGCTTGAGGGGGTCGGGACACGAGCAGTACTTC
J gene: TRBJ2-7
D gene: .
clone size: .
V gene: TRBV5-1

CDR3 protein: CASSPDRGWDEQFF
CDR3 DNA: TGTGCCAGCAGTCCGGACAGGGGATGGGATGAGCAGTTCTTC
J gene: TRBJ2-1
D gene: TRBD1
clone size: .
V gene: TRBV27

CDR3 protein: CASSPGPSRYNEQFF
CDR3 DNA: TGCGCCAGCAGCCCCGGACCTTCCCGATACAATGAGCAGTTCTTC
J gene: TRBJ2-1
D gene: .
clone size: .
V gene: TRBV5-1

CDR3 protein: CASSPGGSVGETQYF
CDR3 DNA: TGTGCCAGCTCACCAGGGGGTAGCGTCGGGGAGACCCAGTACTTC
J gene: TRBJ2-5
D gene: .
clone size: .
V gene: TRBV18

CDR3 protein: CASTQGASSYEQYF
CDR3 DNA: TGTGCCAGCACCCAGGGCGCTAGCTCCTACGAGCAGTACTTC
J gene: TRBJ2-7
D gene: .
clone size: .
V gene: TRBV11-3

CDR3 protein: CASSQTQGTYEQYF
CDR3 DNA: TGTGCCAGTAGTCAGACACAGGGAACCTACGAGCAGTACTTC
J gene: TRBJ2-7
D gene: .
clone size: .
V gene: TRBV19

CDR3 protein: CAIRGDREKNGYTF
CDR3 DNA: TGTGCCATCAGGGGGGACAGGGAGAAGAATGGCTACACCTTC
J gene: TRBJ1-2
D gene: TRBD1
clone size: few
V gene: TRBV10-3

CDR3 protein: CASSLEGLGTSGRPETQYF
CDR3 DNA: TGCGCCAGCAGCTTGGAGGGGTTAGGGACTAGCGGGAGACCCGAGACCCAGTACTTC
J gene: TRBJ2-5
D gene: TRBD2
clone size: .
V gene: TRBV5-1

CDR3 protein: CASSTQGSYNEQFF
CDR3 DNA: TGTGCCAGTAGCACTCAGGGGAGCTACAATGAGCAGTTCTTC
J gene: TRBJ2-1
D gene: .
clone size: .
V gene: TRBV19

CDR3 protein: CASRKPPSGSDTQYF
CDR3 DNA: TGTGCCAGCAGGAAACCCCCGTCAGGGTCAGATACGCAGTATTTT
J gene: TRBJ2-3
D gene: .
clone size: once
V gene: TRBV2

CDR3 protein: CTSSLRTGATSYEQYF
CDR3 DNA: TGTACCAGCAGCTTAAGGACGGGAGCTACTTCCTACGAGCAGTACTTC
J gene: TRBJ2-7
D gene: .
clone size: .
V gene: TRBV7-2

CDR3 protein: CASSPSTSYNEQFF
CDR3 DNA: TGTGCCAGCAGCCCGTCAACCTCCTACAATGAGCAGTTCTTC
J gene: TRBJ2-1
D gene: .
clone size: .
V gene: TRBV4-2

CDR3 protein: CATSGGYQETQYF
CDR3 DNA: TGTGCCACCAGCGGGGGGTACCAAGAGACCCAGTACTTC
J gene: TRBJ2-5
D gene: TRBD2
clone size: .
V gene: TRBV28

CDR3 protein: CASSQGLDTEAFF
CDR3 DNA: TGTGCCAGCAGCCAAGGATTAGATACTGAAGCTTTCTTT
J gene: TRBJ1-1
D gene: .
clone size: .
V gene: TRBV14

CDR3 protein: CASSSIPGQGRRQKEKLFF
CDR3 DNA: TGTGCCAGCAGCTCTATACCGGGACAGGGTCGTCGCCAGAAAGAAAAACTGTTTTTT
J gene: TRBJ1-4
D gene: TRBD1
clone size: .
V gene: TRBV11-2

CDR3 protein: CASTFGTGPSYEQYF
CDR3 DNA: TGTGCCAGCACCTTTGGAACAGGGCCGAGTTACGAGCAGTACTTC
J gene: TRBJ2-7
D gene: .
clone size: .
V gene: TRBV7-2

CDR3 protein: CASSPYTGSYTEAFF
CDR3 DNA: TGTGCCAGCAGCCCCTACACAGGATCCTACACTGAAGCTTTCTTT
J gene: TRBJ1-1
D gene: .
clone size: .
V gene: TRBV7-8

CDR3 protein: CASSFGLGNTGELFF
CDR3 DNA: TGTGCCAGCAGCTTCGGACTGGGGAACACCGGGGAGCTGTTTTTT
J gene: TRBJ2-2
D gene: .
clone size: once
V gene: TRBV9